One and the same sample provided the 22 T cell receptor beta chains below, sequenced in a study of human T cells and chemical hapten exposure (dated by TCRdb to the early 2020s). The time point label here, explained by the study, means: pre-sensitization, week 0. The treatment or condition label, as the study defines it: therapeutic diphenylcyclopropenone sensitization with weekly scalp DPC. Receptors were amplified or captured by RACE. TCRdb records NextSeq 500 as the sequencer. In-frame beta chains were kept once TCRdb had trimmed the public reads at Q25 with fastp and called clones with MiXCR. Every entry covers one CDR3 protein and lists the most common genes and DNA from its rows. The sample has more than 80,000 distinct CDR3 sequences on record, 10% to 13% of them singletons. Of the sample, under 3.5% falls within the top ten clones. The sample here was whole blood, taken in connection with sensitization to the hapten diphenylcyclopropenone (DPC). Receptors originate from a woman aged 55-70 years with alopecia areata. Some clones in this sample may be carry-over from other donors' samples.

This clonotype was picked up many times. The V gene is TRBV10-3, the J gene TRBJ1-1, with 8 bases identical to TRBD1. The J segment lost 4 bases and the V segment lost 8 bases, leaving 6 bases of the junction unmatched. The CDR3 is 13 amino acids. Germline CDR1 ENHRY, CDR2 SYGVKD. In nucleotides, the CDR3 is TGTGCCATCGGCACGACAGGGGCCACTGAAGCTTTCTTT. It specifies CAIGTTGATEAFF.

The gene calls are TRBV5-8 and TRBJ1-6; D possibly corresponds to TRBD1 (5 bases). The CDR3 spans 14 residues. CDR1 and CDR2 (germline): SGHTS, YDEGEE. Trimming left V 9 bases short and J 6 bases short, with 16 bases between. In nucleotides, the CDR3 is TGTGCCACCCAGGGAGGGGAAAGTAATTCACCCCTCCACTTT. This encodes CATQGGESNSPLHF.

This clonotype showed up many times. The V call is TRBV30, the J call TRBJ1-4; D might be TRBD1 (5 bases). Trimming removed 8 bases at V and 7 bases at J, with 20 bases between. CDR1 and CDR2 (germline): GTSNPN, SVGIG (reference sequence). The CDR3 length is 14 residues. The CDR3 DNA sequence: TGTGCCGGGGGGGACGGCCCGTCTGCTGAAAAACTGTTTTTT. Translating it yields CAGGDGPSAEKLFF.

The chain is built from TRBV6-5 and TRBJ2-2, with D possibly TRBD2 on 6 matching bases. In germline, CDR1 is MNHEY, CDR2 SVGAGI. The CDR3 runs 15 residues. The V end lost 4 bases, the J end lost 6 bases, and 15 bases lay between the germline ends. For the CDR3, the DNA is TGTGCCAGCAGTTCCATGGGACGGGGGTCCGGGGAGCTGTTTTTT. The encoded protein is CASSSMGRGSGELFF.

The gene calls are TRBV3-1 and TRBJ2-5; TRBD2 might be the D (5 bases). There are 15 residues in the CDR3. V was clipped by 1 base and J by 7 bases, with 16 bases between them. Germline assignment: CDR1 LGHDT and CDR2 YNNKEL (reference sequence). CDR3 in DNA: TGTGCCAGCAGCCAAGGTAGTCGGGCCCGGGGGACCCAGTACTTC. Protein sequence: CASSQGSRARGTQYF.

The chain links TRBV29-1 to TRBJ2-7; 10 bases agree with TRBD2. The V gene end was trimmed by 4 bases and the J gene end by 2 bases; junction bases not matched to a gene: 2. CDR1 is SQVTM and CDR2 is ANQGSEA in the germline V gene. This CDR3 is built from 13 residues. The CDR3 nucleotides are TGCAGCGTTGGGGGACTAGCGCCCTACGAGCAGTACTTC. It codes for CSVGGLAPYEQYF.

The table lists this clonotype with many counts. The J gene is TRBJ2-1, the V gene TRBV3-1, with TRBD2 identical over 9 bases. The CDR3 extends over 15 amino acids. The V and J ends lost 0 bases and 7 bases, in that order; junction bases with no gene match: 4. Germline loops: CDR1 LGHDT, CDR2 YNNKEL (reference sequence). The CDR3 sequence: CASSQEPSGGNEQFF. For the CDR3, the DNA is TGTGCCAGCAGCCAAGAGCCCAGCGGGGGGAATGAGCAGTTCTTC.

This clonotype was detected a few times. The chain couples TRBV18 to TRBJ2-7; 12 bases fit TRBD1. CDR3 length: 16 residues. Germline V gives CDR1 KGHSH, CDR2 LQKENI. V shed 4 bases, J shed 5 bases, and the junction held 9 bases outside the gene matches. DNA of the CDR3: TGTGCCAGCTCACTTATACCGGGACAGGGGGCAAACGAGCAGTACTTC. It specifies CASSLIPGQGANEQYF.

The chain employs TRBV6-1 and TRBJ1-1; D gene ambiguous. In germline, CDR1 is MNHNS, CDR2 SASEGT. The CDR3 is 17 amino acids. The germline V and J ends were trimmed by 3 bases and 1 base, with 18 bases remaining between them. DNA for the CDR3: TGTGCCAGCAGTGAGGGTCCTAGTGGGTGGAGGAACACTGAAGCTTTCTTT. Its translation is CASSEGPSGWRNTEAFF.

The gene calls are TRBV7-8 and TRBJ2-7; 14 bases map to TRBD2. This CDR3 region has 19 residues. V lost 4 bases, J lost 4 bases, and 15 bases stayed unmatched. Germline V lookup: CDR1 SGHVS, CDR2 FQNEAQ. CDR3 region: CASSWPRTSGGPGVYEQYF. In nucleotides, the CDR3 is TGTGCCAGCAGCTGGCCCCGGACTAGCGGGGGGCCGGGAGTGTACGAGCAGTACTTC.

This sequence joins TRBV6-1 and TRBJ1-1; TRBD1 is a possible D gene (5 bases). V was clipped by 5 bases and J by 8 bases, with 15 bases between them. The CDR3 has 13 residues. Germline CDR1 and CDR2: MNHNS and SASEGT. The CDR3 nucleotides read TGTGCCAGCAGTCCGCGGGGGGAAGAAGAAGCTTTCTTT. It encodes CASSPRGEEEAFF.

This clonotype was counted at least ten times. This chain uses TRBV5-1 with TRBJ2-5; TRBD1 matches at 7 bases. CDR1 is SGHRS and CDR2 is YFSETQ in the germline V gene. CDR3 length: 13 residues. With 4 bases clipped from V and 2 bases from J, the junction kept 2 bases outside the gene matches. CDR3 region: CASSMGQQETQYF. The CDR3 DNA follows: TGCGCCAGCAGCATGGGACAGCAAGAGACCCAGTACTTC.

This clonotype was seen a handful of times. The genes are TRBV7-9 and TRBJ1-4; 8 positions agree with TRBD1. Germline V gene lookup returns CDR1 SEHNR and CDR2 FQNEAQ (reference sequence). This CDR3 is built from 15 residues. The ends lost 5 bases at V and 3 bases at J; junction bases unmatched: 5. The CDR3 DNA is TGTGCCAGCAGCCACCAGGGGGCTGCTAATGAAAAACTGTTTTTT. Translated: CASSHQGAANEKLFF.

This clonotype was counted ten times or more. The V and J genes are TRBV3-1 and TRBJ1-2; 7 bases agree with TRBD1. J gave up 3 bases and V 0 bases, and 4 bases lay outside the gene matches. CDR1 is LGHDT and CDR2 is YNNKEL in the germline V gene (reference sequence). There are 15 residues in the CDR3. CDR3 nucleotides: TGTGCCAGCAGCCAAGATCCGGACAGGCACTATGGCTACACCTTC. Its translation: CASSQDPDRHYGYTF.

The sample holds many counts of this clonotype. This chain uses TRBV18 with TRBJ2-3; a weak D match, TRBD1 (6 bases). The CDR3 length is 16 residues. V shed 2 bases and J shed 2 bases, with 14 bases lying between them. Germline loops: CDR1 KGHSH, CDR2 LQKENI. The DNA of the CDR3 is TGTGCCAGCTCACCAAGCGATACAGGGTTCACAGATACGCAGTATTTT. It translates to CASSPSDTGFTDTQYF. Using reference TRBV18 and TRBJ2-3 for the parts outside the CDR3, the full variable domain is NAGVMQNPRHLVRRRGQEARLRCSPMKGHSHVYWYRQLPEEGLKFMVYLQKENIIDESGMPKERFSAEFPKEGPSILRIQQVVRGDSAAYFCASSPSDTGFTDTQYFGPGTRLTVL.

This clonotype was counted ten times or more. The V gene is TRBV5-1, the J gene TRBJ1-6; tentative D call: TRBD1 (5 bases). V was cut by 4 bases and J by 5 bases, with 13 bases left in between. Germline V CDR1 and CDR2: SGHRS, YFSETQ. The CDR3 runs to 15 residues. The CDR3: CASSQSGGDNSPLHF. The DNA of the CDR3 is TGCGCCAGCAGCCAGAGTGGGGGGGATAATTCACCCCTCCACTTT.

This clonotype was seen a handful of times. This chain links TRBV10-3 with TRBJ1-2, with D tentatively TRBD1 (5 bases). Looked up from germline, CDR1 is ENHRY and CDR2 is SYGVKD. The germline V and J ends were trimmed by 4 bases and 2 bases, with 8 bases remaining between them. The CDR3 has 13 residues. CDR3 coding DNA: TGTGCCATCAGTGGGGGACTGAACTATGGCTACACCTTC. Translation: CAISGGLNYGYTF.

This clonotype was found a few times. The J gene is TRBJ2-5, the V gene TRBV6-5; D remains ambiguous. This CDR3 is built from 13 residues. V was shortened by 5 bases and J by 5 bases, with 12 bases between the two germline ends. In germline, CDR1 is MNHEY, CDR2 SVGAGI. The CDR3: CASSRWVRETQYF. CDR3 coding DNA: TGTGCCAGCAGTCGCTGGGTTCGGGAGACCCAGTACTTC.

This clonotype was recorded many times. The CDR3: CASSQGQSLEKLFF. The CDR3 bases are TGTGCCAGCAGCCAAGGACAGTCGTTGGAAAAACTGTTTTTT. The chain combines TRBV4-2 with TRBJ1-4; D is possibly TRBD1 (5 bases). In germline, CDR1 is LGHNA, CDR2 YNFKEQ. This CDR3 has 14 residues. Trimming took 1 base from V and 8 from J, leaving 11 bases between them.

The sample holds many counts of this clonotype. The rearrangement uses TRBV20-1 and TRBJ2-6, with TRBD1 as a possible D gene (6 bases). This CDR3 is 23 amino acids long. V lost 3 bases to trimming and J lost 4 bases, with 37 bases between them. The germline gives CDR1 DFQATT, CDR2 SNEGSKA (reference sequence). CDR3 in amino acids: CSARAEPRNRASRIRMGANVLTF. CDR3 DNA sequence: TGCAGTGCTAGGGCTGAACCCCGGAACAGGGCTTCCCGAATTCGAATGGGGGCCAACGTCCTGACTTTC.

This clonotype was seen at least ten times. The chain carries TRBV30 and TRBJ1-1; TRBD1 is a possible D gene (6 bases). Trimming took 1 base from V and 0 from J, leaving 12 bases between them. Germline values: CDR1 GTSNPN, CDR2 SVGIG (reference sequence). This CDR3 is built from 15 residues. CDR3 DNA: TGTGCCTGGAGTGCCCTCGGACAGCTGAACACTGAAGCTTTCTTT. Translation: CAWSALGQLNTEAFF. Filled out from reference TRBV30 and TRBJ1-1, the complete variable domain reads SQTIHQWPATLVQPVGSPLSLECTVEGTSNPNLYWYRQAAGRGLQLLFYSVGIGQISSEVPQNLSASRPQDRQFILSSKKLLLSDSGFYLCAWSALGQLNTEAFFGQGTRLTVV.

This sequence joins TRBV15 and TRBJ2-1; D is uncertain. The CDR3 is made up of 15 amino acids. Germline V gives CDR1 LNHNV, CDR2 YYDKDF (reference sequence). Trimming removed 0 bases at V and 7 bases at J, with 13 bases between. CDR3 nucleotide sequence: TGTGCCACCAGCAGAGATCTATCTGCTCGGAATGAGCAGTTCTTC. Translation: CATSRDLSARNEQFF.